The source of this TCR beta chain is a study of response to subunit inactivated influenza vaccine (dated by TCRdb to 2016 to 2018). About the investigation overall: Deep quantitative T cell receptor repertoire profiling was used in the study to track responses to a trivalent subunit inactivated influenza vaccine.

Results the study describes overall, beyond this receptor: The authors proposed that each seasonal influenza vaccination may bring in only a limited number of new T cells.

As regards this clonotype: No cognate antigen has been identified for it. Base qualities are not provided; no much larger clone lies one nucleotide away.

The cysteine opens and the phenylalanine closes a CDR3 of 15 amino acids. Only the CDR3 portion is preserved as DNA: 45 bases, with reading frame beginning at the first base. CDR1 is given as SGHAT and CDR2 as FQDESV, both from the germline V gene (reference sequence). Trimming costs V 2 bases and J 5 bases, and their ends lie 16 bases apart. The library was obtained by RT-PCR. Sequencing used an Illumina HiSeq 2500. TCRdb trimmed public reads at Q25 via fastp, called clones via MiXCR and kept in-frame beta chains. Here each entry gathers all rows of one CDR3 protein and keeps the most common genes and DNA. The sample contains about 620,000 distinct CDR3 sequences, around 11% of them found a single time. The ten largest make up 8% to 13% of the sample. The sample was also linked to a second study, of T cells expressing NK-cell markers. As the second publication notes: The TCR beta cDNA libraries were made using 5'RACE template switching, a step that added both a universal primer site and unique molecular identifiers. About eight donors provided sorted CD3+CD56+NKG2C+, CD3+CD56+NKG2C- and CD3+CD56-NKG2C+ T-cell subsets, whose TCR beta-chain repertoires were profiled. Among the eight sequenced donors, seven were HCMV-seropositive and one was HCMV-seronegative. To restrict sorting to alphabetaTCR-expressing T cells, an anti-gammadeltaTCR antibody was added in several experiments. In roughly six donors, the dominant CD3+CD56+NKG2C+ clonotypes ranked among the top 10 CD8+ clonotypes, making up roughly 1.0-7.0% of CD8+ T cells. Those dominant clonotypes were again the most abundant among CD3+CD56-NKG2C+ cells in several donors, at roughly 28.3-60.1%. Whether the expanded NKG2C-expressing T cell clones were specific for HCMV antigens remained unclear. Randomly selected healthy volunteers, three men and five women, were used as the eight sequenced donors. A commercial ELISA kit detecting HCMV-specific IgG in serum was used to determine HCMV serostatus. Ficoll density gradient centrifugation was used to isolate peripheral blood mononuclear cells from blood. For a handful of donors, unsorted PBMC were also used to sequence bulk peripheral blood T-cell repertoires. Synthesis of cDNA was primed from the TCR beta constant segment and was followed by two consecutive PCR amplification steps. Illumina HiSeq 2000/2500, MiSeq or NextSeq was used to sequence libraries as 2 x 150 bp reads. Reads were demultiplexed and grouped by UMI with MIGEC, and clonotypes were assembled and quantified with MiTCR. Only TCR cDNA sequences supported by at least two reads were kept to exclude erroneous sequences. The tcR package was used for downstream repertoire analysis, and clonotypes were matched across fractions by CDR3 nucleotide sequence plus V segment. VDJmatch was used to annotate antigen specificity against VDJdb, with one amino acid substitution allowed in CDR3.

Here the sequenced sample was PBMCs from blood, taken on the day of vaccination. This receptor was obtained from a man aged 50-60 years who received an inactivated influenza vaccine. Donor details come from another sample of the same person, matched by shared clones. The sequence links TRBV11-1 to TRBJ2-7; tentative D gene TRBD1, with 6 bases matching. The nucleotide sequence reads as follows: TGTGCCAGCAGCTTATACCCTGGACAGCAAGACGAGCAGTACTTC. Translated, this gives CASSLYPGQQDEQYF.